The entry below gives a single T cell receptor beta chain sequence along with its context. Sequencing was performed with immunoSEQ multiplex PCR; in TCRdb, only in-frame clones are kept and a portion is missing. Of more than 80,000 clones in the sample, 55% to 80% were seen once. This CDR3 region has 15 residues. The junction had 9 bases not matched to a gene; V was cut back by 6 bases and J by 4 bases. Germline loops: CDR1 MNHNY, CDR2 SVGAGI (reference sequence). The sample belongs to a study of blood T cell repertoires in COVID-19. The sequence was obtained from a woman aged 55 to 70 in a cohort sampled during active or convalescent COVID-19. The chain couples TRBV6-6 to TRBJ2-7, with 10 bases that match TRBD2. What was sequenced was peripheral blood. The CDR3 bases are TGTGCCAGCAGGAAGGTAGCGGGGGGCTTTTACGAGCAGTACTTC. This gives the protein CASRKVAGGFYEQYF.